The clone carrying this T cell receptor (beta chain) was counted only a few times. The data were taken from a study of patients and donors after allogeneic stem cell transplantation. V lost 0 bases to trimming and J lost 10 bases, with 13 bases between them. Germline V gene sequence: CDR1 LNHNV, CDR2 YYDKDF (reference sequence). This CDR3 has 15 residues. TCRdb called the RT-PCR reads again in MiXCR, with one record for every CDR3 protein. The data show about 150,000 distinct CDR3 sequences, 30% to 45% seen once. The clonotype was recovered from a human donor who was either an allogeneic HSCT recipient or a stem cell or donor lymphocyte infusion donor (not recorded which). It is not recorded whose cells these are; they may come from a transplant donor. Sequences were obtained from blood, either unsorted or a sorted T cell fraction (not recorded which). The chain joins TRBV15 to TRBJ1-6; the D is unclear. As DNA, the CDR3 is TGTGCCACCAGCAGAGATCCAACGGGCCTGTCACCCCTCCACTTT. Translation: CATSRDPTGLSPLHF. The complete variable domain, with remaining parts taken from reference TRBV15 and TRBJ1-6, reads DAMVIQNPRYQVTQFGKPVTLSCSQTLNHNVMYWYQQKSSQAPKLLFHYYDKDFNNEADTPDNFQSRRPNTSFCFLDIRSPGLGDTAMYLCATSRDPTGLSPLHFGNGTRLTVT.